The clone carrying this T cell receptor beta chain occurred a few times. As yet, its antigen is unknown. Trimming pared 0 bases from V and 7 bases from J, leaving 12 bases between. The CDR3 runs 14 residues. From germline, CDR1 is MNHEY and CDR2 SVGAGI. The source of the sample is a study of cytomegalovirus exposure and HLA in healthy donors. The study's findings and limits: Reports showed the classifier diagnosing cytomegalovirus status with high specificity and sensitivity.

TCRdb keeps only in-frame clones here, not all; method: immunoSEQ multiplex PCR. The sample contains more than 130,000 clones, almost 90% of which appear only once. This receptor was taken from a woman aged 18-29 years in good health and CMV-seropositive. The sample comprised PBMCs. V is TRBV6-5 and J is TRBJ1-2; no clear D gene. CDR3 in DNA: TGTGCCAGCAGTTACTCGATAGGAGGCGGTGGCTACACCTTC. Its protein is CASSYSIGGGGYTF.